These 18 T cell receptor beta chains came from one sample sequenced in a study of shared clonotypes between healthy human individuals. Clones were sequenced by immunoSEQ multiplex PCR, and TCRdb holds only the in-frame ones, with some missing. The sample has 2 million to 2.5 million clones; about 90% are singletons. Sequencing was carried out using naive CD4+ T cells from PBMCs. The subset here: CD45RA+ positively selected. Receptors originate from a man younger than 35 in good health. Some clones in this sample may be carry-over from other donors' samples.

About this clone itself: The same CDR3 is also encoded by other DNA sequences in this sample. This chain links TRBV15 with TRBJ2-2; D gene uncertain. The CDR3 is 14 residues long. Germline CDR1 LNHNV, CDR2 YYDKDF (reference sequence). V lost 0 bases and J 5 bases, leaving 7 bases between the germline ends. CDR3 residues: CATSRDRNTGELFF. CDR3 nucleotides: TGTGCCACCAGCAGAGATCGGAATACCGGGGAGCTGTTTTTT.

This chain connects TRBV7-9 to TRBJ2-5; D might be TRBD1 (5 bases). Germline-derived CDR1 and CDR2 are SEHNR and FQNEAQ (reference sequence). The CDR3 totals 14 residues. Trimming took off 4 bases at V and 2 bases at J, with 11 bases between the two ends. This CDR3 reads CASSSWGPQETQYF. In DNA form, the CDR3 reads TGTGCCAGCAGCTCCTGGGGCCCACAAGAGACCCAGTACTTC.

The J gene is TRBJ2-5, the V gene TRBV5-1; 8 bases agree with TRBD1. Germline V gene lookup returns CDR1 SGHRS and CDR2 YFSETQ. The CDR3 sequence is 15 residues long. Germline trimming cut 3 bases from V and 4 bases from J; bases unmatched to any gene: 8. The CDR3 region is CASSYQDRERETQYF. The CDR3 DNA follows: TGCGCCAGCAGCTATCAGGACAGGGAACGAGAGACCCAGTACTTC. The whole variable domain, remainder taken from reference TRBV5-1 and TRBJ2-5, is KAGVTQTPRYLIKTRGQQVTLSCSPISGHRSVSWYQQTPGQGLQFLFEYFSETQRNKGNFPGRFSGRQFSNSRSEMNVSTLELGDSALYLCASSYQDRERETQYFGPGTRLLVL.

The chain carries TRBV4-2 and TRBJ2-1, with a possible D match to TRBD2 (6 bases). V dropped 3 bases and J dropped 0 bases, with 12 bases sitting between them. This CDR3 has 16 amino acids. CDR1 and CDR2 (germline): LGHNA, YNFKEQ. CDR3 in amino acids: CASSHLTGSSYNEQFF. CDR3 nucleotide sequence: TGTGCCAGCAGCCACCTCACCGGGAGCTCCTACAATGAGCAGTTCTTC.

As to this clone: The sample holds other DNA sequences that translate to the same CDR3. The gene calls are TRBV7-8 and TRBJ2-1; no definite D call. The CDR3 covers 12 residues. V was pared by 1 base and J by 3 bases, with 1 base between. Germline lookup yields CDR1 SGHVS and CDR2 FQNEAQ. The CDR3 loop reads CASSLGYNEQFF. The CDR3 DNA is TGTGCCAGCAGCTTAGGCTACAATGAGCAGTTCTTC.

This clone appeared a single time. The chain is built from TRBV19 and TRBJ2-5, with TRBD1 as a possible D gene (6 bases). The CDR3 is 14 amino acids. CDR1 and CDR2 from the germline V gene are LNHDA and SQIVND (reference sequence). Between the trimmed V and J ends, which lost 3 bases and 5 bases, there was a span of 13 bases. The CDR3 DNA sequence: TGTGCCAGTAGTATGGCAGGGGAGTTTGAGACCCAGTACTTC. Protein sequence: CASSMAGEFETQYF.

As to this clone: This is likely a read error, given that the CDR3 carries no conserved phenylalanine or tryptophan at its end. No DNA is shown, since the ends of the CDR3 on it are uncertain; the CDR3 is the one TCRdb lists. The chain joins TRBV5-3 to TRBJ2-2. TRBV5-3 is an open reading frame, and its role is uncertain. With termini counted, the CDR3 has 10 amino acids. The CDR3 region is CARSFNSRPG.

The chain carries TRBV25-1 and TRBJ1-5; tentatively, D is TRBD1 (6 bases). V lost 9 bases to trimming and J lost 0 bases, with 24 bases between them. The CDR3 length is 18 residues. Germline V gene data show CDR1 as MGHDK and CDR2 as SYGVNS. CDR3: CARRGGRGIPYSNQPQHF. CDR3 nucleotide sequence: TGTGCCAGACGAGGGGGGAGAGGGATTCCCTATAGCAATCAGCCCCAGCATTTT.

CDR3 in DNA: TGTGCCAGCAGCTTAGTTTGGGGGGCGGGTGAAGCTTTCTTT. This translates into CASSLVWGAGEAFF. The V and J genes are TRBV7-8 and TRBJ1-1; TRBD1 might be the D (6 bases). Looked up from germline, CDR1 is SGHVS and CDR2 is FQNEAQ. This CDR3 spans 14 amino acids. With 1 base removed from V and 7 bases from J, the gap between germline ends came to 13 bases.

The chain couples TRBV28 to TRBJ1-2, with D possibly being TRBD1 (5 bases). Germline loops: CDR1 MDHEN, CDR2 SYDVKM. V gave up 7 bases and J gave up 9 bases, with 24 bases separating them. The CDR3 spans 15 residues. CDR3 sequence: CASTRGASFKKSYTF. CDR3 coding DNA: TGTGCCAGCACTCGTGGGGCCTCCTTCAAGAAGAGCTACACCTTC.

The CDR3, as DNA: TGTGCCAGCAGCTTAGATATTAGCGGGAGATGGGTTTTTTACAATGAGCAGTTCTTC. It is translated as CASSLDISGRWVFYNEQFF. The chain carries TRBV11-2 and TRBJ2-1, with 9 bases matching TRBD2. There are 19 residues in the CDR3. Germline CDR1 is SGHAT and CDR2 is FQNNGV. V dropped 0 bases and J dropped 4; count of bases not matched to a gene: 13.

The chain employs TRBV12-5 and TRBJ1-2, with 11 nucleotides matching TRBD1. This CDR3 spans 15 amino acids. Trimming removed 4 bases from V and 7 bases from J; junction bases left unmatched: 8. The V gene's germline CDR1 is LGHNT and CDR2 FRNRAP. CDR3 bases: TGTGCTAGTGGTTCCCCGGGACAGGGGGTCAGTGGCTACACCTTC. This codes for CASGSPGQGVSGYTF. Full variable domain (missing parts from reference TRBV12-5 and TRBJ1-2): DARVTQTPRHKVTEMGQEVTMRCQPILGHNTVFWYRQTMMQGLELLAYFRNRAPLDDSGMPKDRFSAEMPDATLATLKIQPSEPRDSAVYFCASGSPGQGVSGYTFGSGTRLTVV.

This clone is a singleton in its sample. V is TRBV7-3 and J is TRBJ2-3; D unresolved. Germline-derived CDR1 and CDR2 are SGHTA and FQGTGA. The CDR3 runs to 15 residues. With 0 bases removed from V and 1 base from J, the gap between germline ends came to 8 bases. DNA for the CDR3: TGTGCCAGCAGCTTAACGGCCCAGGGCACAGATACGCAGTATTTT. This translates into CASSLTAQGTDTQYF.

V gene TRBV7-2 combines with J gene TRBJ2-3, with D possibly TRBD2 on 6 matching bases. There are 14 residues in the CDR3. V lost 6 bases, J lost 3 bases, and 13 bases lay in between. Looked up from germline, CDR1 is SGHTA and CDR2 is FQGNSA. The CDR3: CASSSRGRTDTQYF. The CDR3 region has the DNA TGTGCCAGCAGTTCCCGGGGGAGGACAGATACGCAGTATTTT.

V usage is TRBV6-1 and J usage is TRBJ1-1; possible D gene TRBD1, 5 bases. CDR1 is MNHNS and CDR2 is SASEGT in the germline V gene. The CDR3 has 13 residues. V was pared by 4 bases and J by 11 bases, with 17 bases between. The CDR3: CASSGGAQVDAFF. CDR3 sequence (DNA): TGTGCCAGCAGTGGAGGGGCCCAGGTGGACGCTTTCTTT.

The CDR3 sequence is CASSHGTGGTGELFF. The CDR3 nucleotides read TGTGCCAGCAGCCATGGGACAGGGGGGACCGGGGAGCTGTTTTTT. The rearrangement links TRBV27 to TRBJ2-2; 11 bases fit TRBD1. CDR1 and CDR2 (germline): MNHEY, SMNVEV (reference sequence). The CDR3 length is 15 residues. V trimming: 6 bases; J trimming: 5 bases; junction bases outside the gene matches: 5.

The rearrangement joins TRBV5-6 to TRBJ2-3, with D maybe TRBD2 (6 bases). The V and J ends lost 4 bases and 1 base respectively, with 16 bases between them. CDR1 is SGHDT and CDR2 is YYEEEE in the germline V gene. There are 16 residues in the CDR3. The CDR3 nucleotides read TGTGCCAGCAGCACCAAGGAGGGAGCGGGCACAGATACGCAGTATTTT. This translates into CASSTKEGAGTDTQYF.

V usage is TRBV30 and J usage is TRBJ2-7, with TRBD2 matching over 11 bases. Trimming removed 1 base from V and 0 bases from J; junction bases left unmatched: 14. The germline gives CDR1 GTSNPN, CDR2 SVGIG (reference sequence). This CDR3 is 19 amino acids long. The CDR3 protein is CAWSGAYGLAGLSSYEQYF. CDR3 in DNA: TGTGCCTGGAGTGGGGCCTACGGACTAGCGGGCCTCAGCTCCTACGAGCAGTACTTC.